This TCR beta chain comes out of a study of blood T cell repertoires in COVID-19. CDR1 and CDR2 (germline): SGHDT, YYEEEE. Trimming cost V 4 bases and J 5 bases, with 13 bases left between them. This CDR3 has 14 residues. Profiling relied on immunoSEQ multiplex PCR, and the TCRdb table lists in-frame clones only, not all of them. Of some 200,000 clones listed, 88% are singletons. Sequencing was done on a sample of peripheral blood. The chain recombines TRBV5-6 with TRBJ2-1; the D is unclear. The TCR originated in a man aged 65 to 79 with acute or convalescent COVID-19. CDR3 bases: TGTGCCAGCAGCGGCCTGATCAGGAACAATGAGCAGTTCTTC. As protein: CASSGLIRNNEQFF.